This T cell receptor beta chain came from a study of OX40 agonist ivuxolimab in advanced cancers. The overall study: The study gave patients intravenous ivuxolimab at 0.01 to 10 mg/kg every 2 weeks. Patients treated during dose escalation were battling hepatocellular carcinoma, melanoma, renal cell or head and neck cancer. Study-wide results and caveats: Clonal expansion among partial responders at 0.1-3.0 mg/kg ranked near the lowest. There was clonal expansion of CD4+ and CD8+ blood T cells by week 6 at 0.1 to 3.0 mg/kg.

This clone was counted a few times. Its specificity is not known. Using immunoSEQ multiplex PCR, the repertoire was profiled, and TCRdb retains in-frame clones only, with some absent. There are roughly 70,000 clones in the sample; around 90% occur only once, and about 0.7% lies in the top ten. Here the sequenced sample was CD4+ or CD8+ T cells sorted from blood, taken in a trial of the OX40 agonist ivuxolimab. The receptor comes from an adult with an advanced solid tumor such as melanoma, head and neck, liver or kidney cancer.

CDR3: CASRLGWNTGELFF. The CDR3 coding sequence is TGTGCCAGCCGACTAGGGTGGAACACCGGGGAGCTGTTTTTT. The genes are TRBV19 and TRBJ2-2; possibly TRBD2 for D (6 bases). This CDR3 is 14 amino acids long. The germline gives CDR1 LNHDA, CDR2 SQIVND (reference sequence). Trimming took off 9 bases at V and 1 base at J, with 12 bases between the two ends. Full variable domain (remainder filled in from reference TRBV19 and TRBJ2-2): DGGITQSPKYLFRKEGQNVTLSCEQNLNHDAMYWYRQDPGQGLRLIYYSQIVNDFQKGDIAEGYSVSREKKESFPLTVTSAQKNPTAFYLCASRLGWNTGELFFGEGSRLTVL.